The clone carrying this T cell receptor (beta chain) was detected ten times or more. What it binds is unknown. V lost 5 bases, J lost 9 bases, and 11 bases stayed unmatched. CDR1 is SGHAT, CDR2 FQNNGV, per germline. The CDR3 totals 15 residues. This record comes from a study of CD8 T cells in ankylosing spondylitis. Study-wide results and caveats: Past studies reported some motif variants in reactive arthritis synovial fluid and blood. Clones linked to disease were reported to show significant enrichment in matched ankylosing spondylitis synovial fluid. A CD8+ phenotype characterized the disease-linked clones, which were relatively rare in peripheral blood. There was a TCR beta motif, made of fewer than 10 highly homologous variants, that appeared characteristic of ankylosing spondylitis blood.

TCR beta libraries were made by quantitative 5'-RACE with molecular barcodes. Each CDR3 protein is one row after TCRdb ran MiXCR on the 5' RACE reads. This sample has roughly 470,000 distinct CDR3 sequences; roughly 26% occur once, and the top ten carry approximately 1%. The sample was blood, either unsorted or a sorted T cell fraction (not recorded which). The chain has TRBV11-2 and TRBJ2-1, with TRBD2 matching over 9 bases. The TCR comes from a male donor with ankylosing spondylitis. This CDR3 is CASSVGLAGAGEQFF. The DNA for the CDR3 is TGTGCCAGCAGCGTGGGGTTAGCGGGAGCGGGTGAGCAGTTCTTC.